The rows below give T cell receptor beta chains drawn from one sample of a study of cytomegalovirus exposure and HLA in healthy donors. Produced via immunoSEQ multiplex PCR; TCRdb's table is partial and in-frame only. The sample carries about 400,000 clones, 75% to 90% recorded once. Sequencing was carried out using PBMCs. The receptors come from a woman younger than 30 in good health and CMV-seronegative. Each CDR3 is given with its conserved first and last residue. Fields, in order: V gene, clone size, D gene, J gene, CDR3 length, CDR3 DNA, CDR3 protein. D genes are given only for firm matches. Clone size is shown for a subset of rows, as once, few, many or a class of expanded clone.

>TRBV13|-|-|TRBJ2-5|13
TGTGCCAGCAGCTTTAAGGGGATGGAGACCCAGTACTTC
CASSFKGMETQYF
>TRBV4-2|-|-|TRBJ1-2|13
TGTGCCAGCACTACAGGGAAGGACTATGGCTACACCTTC
CASTTGKDYGYTF
>TRBV6-1|-|-|TRBJ1-5|15
TGTGCCAGCAGACCGACAGGCCATAGCAATCAGCCCCAGCATTTT
CASRPTGHSNQPQHF
>TRBV13|-|TRBD2|TRBJ2-5|16
TGTGCCAGCAGCTTAGAGGGACTAGCGGGGCCCGGGACCCAGTACTTC
CASSLEGLAGPGTQYF
>TRBV28|-|TRBD1|TRBJ1-5|15
TGTGCCAGCAGTTTATACAGGGGGGACAATCAGCCCCAGCATTTT
CASSLYRGDNQPQHF
>TRBV10-3|-|TRBD2|TRBJ2-2|16
TGTGCCATCAGTGAGCCCGGGACTAGATCGGGGGAGGAGCTGTTTTTT
CAISEPGTRSGEELFF
>TRBV5-6|-|-|TRBJ2-3|16
TGTGCCAGCAGCTTGGACAAGGGGCTTCGCACAGATACGCAGTATTTT
CASSLDKGLRTDTQYF
>TRBV27|-|-|TRBJ2-3|13
TGTGCCAGCAGTTTATGGGAGAGTTCCTCCGAGTATTTT
CASSLWESSSEYF
>TRBV27|-|TRBD2|TRBJ2-7|15
TGTGCCAGCAGTTTGGGACTAGCGAGCGTCTACGAGCAGTACTTC
CASSLGLASVYEQYF
>TRBV29-1|-|-|TRBJ1-5|13
TGCAGCGTTGCTCAAGGGGTGGATCAGCCCCAGCATTTT
CSVAQGVDQPQHF
>TRBV27|-|-|TRBJ2-1|16
TGTGCCAGCAGCTTGGTAGCGGAGGGATCCTACAATGAGCAGTTCTTC
CASSLVAEGSYNEQFF
>TRBV11-2|-|-|TRBJ1-1|16
TGTGCCAGCAGCTTAGCCGGCCTCAGGGTTAACACTGAAGCTTTCTTT
CASSLAGLRVNTEAFF
>TRBV30|-|-|TRBJ1-2|14
TGTGCCTGGAGTTGGGGGCTATATAACTATGGCTACACCTTC
CAWSWGLYNYGYTF
>TRBV28|-|TRBD1|TRBJ1-2|17
TGTGCCAGCAGTCCGATTGTTGGGACAGTCATAGGGCATGGCTACACCTTC
CASSPIVGTVIGHGYTF
>TRBV4-1|-|TRBD1|TRBJ2-7|15
TGCGCCAGCAGCCAAGTCGGCAGGGGGTTCGACGAGCAGTACTTC
CASSQVGRGFDEQYF
>TRBV1|-|-|TRBJ2-2|19
TGCACCAGCAGCCAAGATCGGGGAAGGAGGACCTCTTGGAACGGGGAGCTGTTTTTT
CTSSQDRGRRTSWNGELFF
>TRBV5-4|-|-|TRBJ1-1|14
TGTGCCAGCAGCCAAGCGGGGCTGAACACTGAAGCTTTCTTT
CASSQAGLNTEAFF
>TRBV28|-|TRBD1|TRBJ1-6|18
TGTGCCAGCAGTTTAATACAACAGGGGCTCCTATACGATTCACCCCTCCACTTT
CASSLIQQGLLYDSPLHF
>TRBV7-6|-|-|TRBJ1-3|14
TGTGCCAGCAGCCAACAGGGCTTTGGAAACACCATATATTTT
CASSQQGFGNTIYF
>TRBV6-4|-|TRBD2|TRBJ2-1|16
TGTGCCAGCACGGCTAGCGGGAGCCCCTCCTACAATGAGCAGTTCTTC
CASTASGSPSYNEQFF
>TRBV27|-|TRBD1|TRBJ1-4|17
TGTGCCAGCAGCCGAAGCCGACAGGGGGCAACTAATGAAAAACTGTTTTTT
CASSRSRQGATNEKLFF
>TRBV30|-|-|TRBJ1-2|13
TGTGCCTGGATGGGTACAGGGAACTATGGCTACACCTTC
CAWMGTGNYGYTF
>TRBV28|-|TRBD2|TRBJ2-7|15
TGTGCCAGCAGTTTAAGGGGACTAGCGGCCGACGAGCAGTACTTC
CASSLRGLAADEQYF
>TRBV7-9|once|TRBD1|TRBJ2-7|15
TGTGCCAGCAGCTTAGGCAGGGACAGCTCCTACGAGCAGTACTTC
CASSLGRDSSYEQYF
>TRBV7-6|-|TRBD2|TRBJ2-3|16
TGTGCCAGCAGCCGTGCTAGCGGGTCTAGCACAGATACGCAGTATTTT
CASSRASGSSTDTQYF
>TRBV9|-|-|TRBJ2-3|13
TGTGCCTCGACCCGGGTTTTCACAGATACGCAGTATTTT
CASTRVFTDTQYF
>TRBV4-2|-|-|TRBJ2-5|14
TGTGCCAGCAGCCAAGACGAGCGTTTCGGGACCCAGTACTTC
CASSQDERFGTQYF
>TRBV27|-|TRBD1|TRBJ1-5|16
TGTGCCAGCAGAAAGACAGGGCCTCTGGGCAATCAGCCCCAGCATTTT
CASRKTGPLGNQPQHF
>TRBV27|-|TRBD2|TRBJ2-1|15
TGTGCCAGCTCGGACGGGACTAGCGTTTTCCATGAGCAGTTCTTC
CASSDGTSVFHEQFF
>TRBV15|-|-|TRBJ1-2|16
TGTGCCACCAGCAACGCGGGACGGTTTTCCCCTGGTGGCTACACCTTC
CATSNAGRFSPGGYTF
>TRBV9|few|-|TRBJ2-1|11
TGTGCCAGCAGCCGGGGTGATGAGCAGTTCTTC
CASSRGDEQFF
>TRBV19|once|-|TRBJ1-1|16
TGTGCCAGCAAGCTACAGGGAGCGCCGATGGTAACTGAAGCTTTCTTT
CASKLQGAPMVTEAFF
>TRBV2|-|-|TRBJ1-4|14
TGTGCCAGCAGCGTACGACCGGGGAGTGAAAAACTGTTTTTT
CASSVRPGSEKLFF
>TRBV4-1|-|-|TRBJ1-1|15
TGCGCCAGCAGCCAAGAGTGGGGGGGAAGCACTGAAGCTTTCTTT
CASSQEWGGSTEAFF
>TRBV10-3|-|TRBD2|TRBJ2-7|15
TGTGCCATCAGTGAGCCGGGGACTAGCGGTCACGAGCAGTACTTC
CAISEPGTSGHEQYF